Each of the 3 T cell receptor beta chains below was sequenced from the same sample in a study of metastatic and nonmetastatic thyroid tumors. Through MiXCR, TCRdb re-clonotyped the PCR reads. The table includes about 35,000 clones, roughly a sixth detected once. Every patient underwent thyroid surgery untreated. Material for sequencing was blood. The receptors derive from a male donor with papillary thyroid cancer or a benign thyroid nodule (not recorded which). Some clones in this sample may be carry-over from other donors' samples.

There are many counts of this clone. The gene calls are TRBV5-3 and TRBJ2-7; D might be TRBD1 (6 bases). Being an ORF, TRBV5-3 has a function that is uncertain. This CDR3 spans 14 amino acids. The V end was cut by 10 bases, the J end by 2 bases, with 19 bases between. The CDR3 protein is CALKIGYRAYEQYF. The CDR3 nucleotides are TGTGCCCTTAAGATCGGTTACAGGGCCTACGAGCAGTACTTC.

This clone was detected many times. A read error may account for a junction end that differs from germline. Other nucleotide sequences from this sample produce the same CDR3. The chain employs TRBV13 and TRBJ2-7; 11 bases are a match to TRBD2. In germline, CDR1 is PRHDT, CDR2 FYEKMQ (reference sequence). The CDR3 extends over 17 amino acids. CDR3: CASSFSSGGNVAYEQYF. The CDR3 DNA sequence: TGTGCCAGTAGCTTCTCTAGCGGGGGGAACGTTGCCTACGAGCAGTACTTC.

The CDR3 DNA follows: TGTGCCAGCACCTCATCCGGGGCAGGAAGCACAGATACGCAGTATTTT. It is translated as CASTSSGAGSTDTQYF. The rearrangement uses TRBV12-3 or TRBV12-4 and TRBJ2-3, with D perhaps assigned TRBD1 or TRBD2 (5 bases each). V dropped 7 bases and J dropped 0 bases, with 17 bases sitting between them. The CDR3 loop spans 16 amino acids.